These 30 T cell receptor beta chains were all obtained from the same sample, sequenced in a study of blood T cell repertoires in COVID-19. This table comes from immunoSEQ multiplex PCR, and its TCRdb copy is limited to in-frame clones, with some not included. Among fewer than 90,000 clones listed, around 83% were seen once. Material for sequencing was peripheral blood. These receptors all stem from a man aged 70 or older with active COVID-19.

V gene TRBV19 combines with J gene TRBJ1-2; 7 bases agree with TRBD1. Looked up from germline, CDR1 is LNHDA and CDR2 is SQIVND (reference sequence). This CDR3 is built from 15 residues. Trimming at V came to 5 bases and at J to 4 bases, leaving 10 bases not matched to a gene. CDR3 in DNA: TGTGCCAGTAGTCCCCCGGGACAGTTCGGCTATGGCTACACCTTC. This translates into CASSPPGQFGYGYTF.

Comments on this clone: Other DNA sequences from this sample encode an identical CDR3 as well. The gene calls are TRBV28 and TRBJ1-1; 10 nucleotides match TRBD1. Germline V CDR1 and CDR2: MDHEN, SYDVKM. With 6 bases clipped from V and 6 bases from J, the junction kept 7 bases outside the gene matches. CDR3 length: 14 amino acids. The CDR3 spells CASRRRTGGAEAFF. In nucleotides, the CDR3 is TGTGCCAGCAGGCGACGGACAGGGGGGGCTGAAGCTTTCTTT.

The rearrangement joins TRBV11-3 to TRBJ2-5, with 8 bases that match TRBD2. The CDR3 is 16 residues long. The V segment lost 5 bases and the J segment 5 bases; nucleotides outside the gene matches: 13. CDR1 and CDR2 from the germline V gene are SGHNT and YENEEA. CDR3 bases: TGTGCCAGCAGCCCCCCCGGCCGCGCGGGAGGTGAGACCCAGTACTTC. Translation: CASSPPGRAGGETQYF.

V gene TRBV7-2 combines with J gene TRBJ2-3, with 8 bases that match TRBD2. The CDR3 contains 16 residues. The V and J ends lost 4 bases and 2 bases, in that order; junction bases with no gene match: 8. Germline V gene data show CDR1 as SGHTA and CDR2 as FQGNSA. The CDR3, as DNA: TGTGCCAGCAGCTCCCGCGGGGGGCCCCCCACAGATACGCAGTATTTT. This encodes CASSSRGGPPTDTQYF.

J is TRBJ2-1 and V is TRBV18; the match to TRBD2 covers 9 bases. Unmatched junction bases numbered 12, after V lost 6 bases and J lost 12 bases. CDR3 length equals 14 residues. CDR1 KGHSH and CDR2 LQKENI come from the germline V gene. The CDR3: CASSRDPPAGGQFF. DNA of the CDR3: TGTGCCAGCTCCCGGGACCCCCCAGCGGGAGGGCAGTTCTTC.

The CDR3 protein is CASSPVPETQYF. CDR3 nucleotides: TGTGCCAGCAGCCCCGTCCCGGAGACCCAGTACTTC. The V call is TRBV7-8, the J call TRBJ2-5; D is undetermined. The length of the CDR3 is 12 residues. Germline V gene sequence: CDR1 SGHVS, CDR2 FQNEAQ. Trimming left V 5 bases short and J 5 bases short, with 9 bases between.

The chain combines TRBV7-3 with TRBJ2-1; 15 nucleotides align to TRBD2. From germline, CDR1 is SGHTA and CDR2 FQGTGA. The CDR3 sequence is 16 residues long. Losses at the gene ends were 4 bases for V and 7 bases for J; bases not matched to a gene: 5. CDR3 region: CASSSTGTSGRNEQFF. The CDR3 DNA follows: TGTGCCAGCAGCTCAACCGGGACTAGCGGGAGGAATGAGCAGTTCTTC.

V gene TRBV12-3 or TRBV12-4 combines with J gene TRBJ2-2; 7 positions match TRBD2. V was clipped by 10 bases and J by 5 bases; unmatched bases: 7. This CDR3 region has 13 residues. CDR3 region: CATLPGGTGELFF. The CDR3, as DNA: TGTGCCACCCTACCCGGGGGGACCGGGGAGCTGTTTTTT.

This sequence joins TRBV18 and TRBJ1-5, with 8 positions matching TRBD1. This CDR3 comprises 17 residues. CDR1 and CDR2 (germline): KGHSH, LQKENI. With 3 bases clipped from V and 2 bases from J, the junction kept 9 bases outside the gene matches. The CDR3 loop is CASSPTQGAGGNQPQHF. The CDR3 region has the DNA TGTGCCAGCTCACCGACCCAGGGGGCGGGGGGCAATCAGCCCCAGCATTTT. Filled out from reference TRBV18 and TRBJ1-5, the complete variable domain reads NAGVMQNPRHLVRRRGQEARLRCSPMKGHSHVYWYRQLPEEGLKFMVYLQKENIIDESGMPKERFSAEFPKEGPSILRIQQVVRGDSAAYFCASSPTQGAGGNQPQHFGDGTRLSIL.

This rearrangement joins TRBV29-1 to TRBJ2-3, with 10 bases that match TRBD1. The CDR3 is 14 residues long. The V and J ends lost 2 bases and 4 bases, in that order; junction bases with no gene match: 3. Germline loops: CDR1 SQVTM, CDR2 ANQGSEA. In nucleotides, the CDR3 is TGCAGCGTTGAACGGGACAGGGGCCCAGATACGCAGTATTTT. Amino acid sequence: CSVERDRGPDTQYF.

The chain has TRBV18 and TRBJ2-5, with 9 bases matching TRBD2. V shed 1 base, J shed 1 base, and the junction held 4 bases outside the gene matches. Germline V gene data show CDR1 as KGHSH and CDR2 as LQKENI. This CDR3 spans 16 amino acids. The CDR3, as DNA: TGTGCCAGCTCACCACGACTAGCGGCGACCCAAGAGACCCAGTACTTC. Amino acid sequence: CASSPRLAATQETQYF.

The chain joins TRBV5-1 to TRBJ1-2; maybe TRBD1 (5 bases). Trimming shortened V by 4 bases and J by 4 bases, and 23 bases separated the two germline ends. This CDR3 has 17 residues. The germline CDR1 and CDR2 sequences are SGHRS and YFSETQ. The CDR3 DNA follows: TGCGCCAGCAGCCCTGGTGGGGGGGACGGCCCCGTCTATGGCTACACCTTC. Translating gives CASSPGGGDGPVYGYTF.

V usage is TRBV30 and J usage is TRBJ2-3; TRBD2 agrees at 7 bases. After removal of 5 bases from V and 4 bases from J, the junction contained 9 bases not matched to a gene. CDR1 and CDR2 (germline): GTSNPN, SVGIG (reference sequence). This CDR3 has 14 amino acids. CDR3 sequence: CAWARSAGADTQYF. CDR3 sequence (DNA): TGTGCCTGGGCCAGGTCCGCGGGAGCAGATACGCAGTATTTT. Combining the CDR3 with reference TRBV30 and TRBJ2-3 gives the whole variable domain SQTIHQWPATLVQPVGSPLSLECTVEGTSNPNLYWYRQAAGRGLQLLFYSVGIGQISSEVPQNLSASRPQDRQFILSSKKLLLSDSGFYLCAWARSAGADTQYFGPGTRLTVL.

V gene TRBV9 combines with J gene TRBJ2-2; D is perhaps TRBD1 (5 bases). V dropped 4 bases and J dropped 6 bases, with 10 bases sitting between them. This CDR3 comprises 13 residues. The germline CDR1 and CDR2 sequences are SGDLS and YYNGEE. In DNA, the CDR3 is TGTGCCAGCAGCCCCATAGGGGCCGGGGAGCTGTTTTTT. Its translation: CASSPIGAGELFF.

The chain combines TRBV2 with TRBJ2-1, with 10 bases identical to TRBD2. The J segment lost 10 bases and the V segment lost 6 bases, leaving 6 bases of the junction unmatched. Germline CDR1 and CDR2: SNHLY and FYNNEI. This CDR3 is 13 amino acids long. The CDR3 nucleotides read TGTGCCAGCAGCCAGGGACTAGCGAGCGAGCAGTTCTTC. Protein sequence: CASSQGLASEQFF.

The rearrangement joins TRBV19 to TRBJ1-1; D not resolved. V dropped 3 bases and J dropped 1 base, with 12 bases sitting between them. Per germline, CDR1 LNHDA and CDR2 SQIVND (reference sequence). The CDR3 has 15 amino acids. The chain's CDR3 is CASSIPAGKNTEAFF. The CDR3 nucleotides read TGTGCCAGTAGTATCCCTGCCGGGAAGAACACTGAAGCTTTCTTT.

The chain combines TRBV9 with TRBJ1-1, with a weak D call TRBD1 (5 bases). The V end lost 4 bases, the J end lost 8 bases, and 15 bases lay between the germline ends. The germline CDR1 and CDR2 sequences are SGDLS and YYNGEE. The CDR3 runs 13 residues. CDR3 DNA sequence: TGTGCCAGCAGCATCCAGCCAGCAGGGGAAGCTTTCTTT. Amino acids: CASSIQPAGEAFF.

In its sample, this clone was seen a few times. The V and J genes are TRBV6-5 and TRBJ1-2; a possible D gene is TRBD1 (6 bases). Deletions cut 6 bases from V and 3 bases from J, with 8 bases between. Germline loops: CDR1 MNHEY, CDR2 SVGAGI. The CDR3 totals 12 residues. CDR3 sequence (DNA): TGTGCCAGCAGCACAGGGTACTATGGCTACACCTTC. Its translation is CASSTGYYGYTF.

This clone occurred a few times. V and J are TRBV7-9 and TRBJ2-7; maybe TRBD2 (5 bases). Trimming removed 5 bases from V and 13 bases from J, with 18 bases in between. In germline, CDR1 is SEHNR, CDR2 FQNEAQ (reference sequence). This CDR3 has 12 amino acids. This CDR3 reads CASSQDSRVCYF. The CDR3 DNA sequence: TGTGCCAGCAGCCAGGACTCACGGGTGTGCTACTTC.

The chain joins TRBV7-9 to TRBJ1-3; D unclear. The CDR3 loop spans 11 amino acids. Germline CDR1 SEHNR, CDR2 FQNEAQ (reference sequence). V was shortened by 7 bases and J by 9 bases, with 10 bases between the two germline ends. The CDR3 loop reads CASTSGRTIYF. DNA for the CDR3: TGTGCCAGCACCAGCGGGCGCACCATATATTTT.

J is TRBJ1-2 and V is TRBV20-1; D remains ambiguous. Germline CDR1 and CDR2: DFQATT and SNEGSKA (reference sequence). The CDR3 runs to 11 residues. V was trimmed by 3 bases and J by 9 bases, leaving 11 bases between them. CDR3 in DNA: TGCAGTGCTAGGAGGCAGCCAAGCTACACCTTC. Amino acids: CSARRQPSYTF.

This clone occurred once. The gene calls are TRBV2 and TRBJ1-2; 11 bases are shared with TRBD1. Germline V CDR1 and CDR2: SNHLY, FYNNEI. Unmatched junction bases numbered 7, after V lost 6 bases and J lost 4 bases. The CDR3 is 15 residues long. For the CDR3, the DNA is TGTGCCAGCAGAGCCGGACAGGGGGCGGTCTATGGCTACACCTTC. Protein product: CASRAGQGAVYGYTF.

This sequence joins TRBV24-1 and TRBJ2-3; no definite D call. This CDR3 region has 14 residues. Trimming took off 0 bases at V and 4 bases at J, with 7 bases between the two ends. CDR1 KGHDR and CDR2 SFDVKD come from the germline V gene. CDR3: CATSDLWRPDTQYF. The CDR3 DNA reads TGTGCCACCAGTGATTTGTGGCGGCCAGATACGCAGTATTTT.

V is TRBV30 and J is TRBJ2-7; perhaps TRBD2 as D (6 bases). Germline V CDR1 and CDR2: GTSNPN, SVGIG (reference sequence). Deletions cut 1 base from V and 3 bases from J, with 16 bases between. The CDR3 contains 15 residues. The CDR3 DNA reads TGTGCCTGGAGTGGGGGGACTCCTGGCCACTACGAGCAGTACTTC. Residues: CAWSGGTPGHYEQYF.

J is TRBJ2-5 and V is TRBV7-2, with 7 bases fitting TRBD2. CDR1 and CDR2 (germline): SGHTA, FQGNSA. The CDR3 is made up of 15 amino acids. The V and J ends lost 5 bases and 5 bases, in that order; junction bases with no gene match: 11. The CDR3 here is CASSPRSGGRETQYF. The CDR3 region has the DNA TGTGCCAGCAGCCCTCGGTCGGGAGGTAGGGAGACCCAGTACTTC.

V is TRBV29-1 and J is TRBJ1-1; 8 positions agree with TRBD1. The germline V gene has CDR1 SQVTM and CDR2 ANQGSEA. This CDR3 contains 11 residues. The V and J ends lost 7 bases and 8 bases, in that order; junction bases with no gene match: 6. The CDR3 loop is CSATGGAEAFF. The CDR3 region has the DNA TGCAGCGCCACAGGGGGAGCGGAAGCTTTCTTT.

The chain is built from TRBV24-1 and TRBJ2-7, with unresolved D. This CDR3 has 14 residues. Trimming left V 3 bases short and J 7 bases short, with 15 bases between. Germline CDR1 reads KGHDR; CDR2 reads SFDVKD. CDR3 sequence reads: CATSDAQSPPEQYF. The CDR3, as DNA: TGTGCCACCAGTGATGCCCAGTCGCCGCCAGAGCAGTACTTC.

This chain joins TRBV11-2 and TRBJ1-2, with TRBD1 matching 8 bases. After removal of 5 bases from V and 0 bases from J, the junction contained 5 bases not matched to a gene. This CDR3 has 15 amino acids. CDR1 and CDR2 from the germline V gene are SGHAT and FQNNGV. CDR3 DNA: TGTGCCAGCAGCCCGCAGGGGGCTCCTAACTATGGCTACACCTTC. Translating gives CASSPQGAPNYGYTF.

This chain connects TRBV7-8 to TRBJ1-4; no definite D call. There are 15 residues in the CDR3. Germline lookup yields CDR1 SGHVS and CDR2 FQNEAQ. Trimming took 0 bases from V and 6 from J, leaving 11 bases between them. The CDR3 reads CASSLAPGLDEKLFF. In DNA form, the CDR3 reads TGTGCCAGCAGCTTAGCTCCGGGTTTGGATGAAAAACTGTTTTTT.

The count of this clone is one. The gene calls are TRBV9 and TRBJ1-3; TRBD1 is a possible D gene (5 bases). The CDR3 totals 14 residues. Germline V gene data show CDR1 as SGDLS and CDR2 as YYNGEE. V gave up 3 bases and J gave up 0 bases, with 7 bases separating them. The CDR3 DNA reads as TGTGCCAGCAGCGGGGGGGACTCTGGAAACACCATATATTTT. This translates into CASSGGDSGNTIYF.